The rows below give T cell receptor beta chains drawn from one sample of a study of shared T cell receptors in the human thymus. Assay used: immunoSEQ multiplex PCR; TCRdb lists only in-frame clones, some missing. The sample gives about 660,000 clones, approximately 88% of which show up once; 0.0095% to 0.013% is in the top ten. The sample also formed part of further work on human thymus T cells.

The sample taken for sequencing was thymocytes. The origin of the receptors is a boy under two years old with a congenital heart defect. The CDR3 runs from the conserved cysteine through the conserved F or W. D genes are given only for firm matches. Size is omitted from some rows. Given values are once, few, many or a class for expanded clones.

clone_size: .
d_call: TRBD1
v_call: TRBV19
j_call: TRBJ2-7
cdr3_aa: CASSPPGTASYEQYF
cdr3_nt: TGTGCCAGTAGCCCTCCCGGGACAGCCTCCTACGAGCAGTACTTC

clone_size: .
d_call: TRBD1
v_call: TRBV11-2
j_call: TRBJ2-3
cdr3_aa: CASSRGQSEGTDTQYF
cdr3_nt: TGTGCCAGCAGCCGGGGACAGTCGGAAGGGACAGATACGCAGTATTTT

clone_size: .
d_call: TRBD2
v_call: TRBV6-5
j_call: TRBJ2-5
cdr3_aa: CASSLGLAGPKTQYF
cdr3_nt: TGTGCCAGCAGTTTGGGACTAGCGGGACCTAAGACCCAGTACTTC

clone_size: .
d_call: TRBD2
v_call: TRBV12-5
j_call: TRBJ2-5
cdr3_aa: CASGFRLAGGPGELKETQYF
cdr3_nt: TGTGCTAGTGGTTTCCGACTAGCGGGAGGGCCGGGGGAGCTAAAAGAGACCCAGTACTTC

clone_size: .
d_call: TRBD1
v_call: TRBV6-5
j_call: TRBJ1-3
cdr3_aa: CASSYSPTGDGNTIYF
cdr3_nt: TGTGCCAGCAGTTACTCGCCCACAGGGGACGGAAACACCATATATTTT

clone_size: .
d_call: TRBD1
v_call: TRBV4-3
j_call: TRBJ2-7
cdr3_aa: CASSPRTGGPPYEQYF
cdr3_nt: TGCGCCAGCAGCCCACGAACAGGGGGCCCTCCCTACGAGCAGTACTTC

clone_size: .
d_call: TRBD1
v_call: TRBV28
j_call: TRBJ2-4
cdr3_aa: CASSHGSQGRGLAKNIQYF
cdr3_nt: TGTGCCAGCAGCCACGGGTCACAGGGGAGAGGGCTAGCCAAAAACATTCAGTACTTC

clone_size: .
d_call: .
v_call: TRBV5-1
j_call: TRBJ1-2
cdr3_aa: CASSLLVVATNGYTF
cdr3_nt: TGCGCCAGCAGCTTGCTAGTTGTGGCGACTAACGGCTACACCTTC

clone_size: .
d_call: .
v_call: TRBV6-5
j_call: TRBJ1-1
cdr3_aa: CASTKGGGNTEAFF
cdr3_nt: TGTGCCAGCACCAAAGGCGGGGGGAACACTGAAGCTTTCTTT

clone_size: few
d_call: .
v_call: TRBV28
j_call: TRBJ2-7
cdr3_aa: CASSGRDISYEQYF
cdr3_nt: TGTGCCAGCAGTGGCCGGGACATTTCCTACGAGCAGTACTTC

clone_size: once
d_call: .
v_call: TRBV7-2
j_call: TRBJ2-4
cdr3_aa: CASSREAKNIQYF
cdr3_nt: TGTGCCAGCAGCCGGGAAGCCAAAAACATTCAGTACTTC

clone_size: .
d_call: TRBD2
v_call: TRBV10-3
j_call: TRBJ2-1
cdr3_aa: CAISESVASGSPGEQFF
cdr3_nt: TGTGCCATCAGTGAGTCGGTGGCTAGCGGGAGCCCCGGGGAGCAGTTCTTC